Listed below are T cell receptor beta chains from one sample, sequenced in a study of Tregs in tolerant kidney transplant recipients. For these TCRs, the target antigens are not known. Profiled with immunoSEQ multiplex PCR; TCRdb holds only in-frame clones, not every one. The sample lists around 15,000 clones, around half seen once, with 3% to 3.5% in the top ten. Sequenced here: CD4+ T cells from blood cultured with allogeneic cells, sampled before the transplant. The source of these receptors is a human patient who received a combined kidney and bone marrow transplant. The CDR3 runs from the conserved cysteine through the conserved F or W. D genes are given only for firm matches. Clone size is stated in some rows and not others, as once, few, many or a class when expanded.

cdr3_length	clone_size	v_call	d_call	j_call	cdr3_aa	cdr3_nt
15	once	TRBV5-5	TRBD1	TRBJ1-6	CASSLDRTGYSPLHF	TGTGCCAGCAGCTTGGATAGGACAGGTTATTCACCCCTCCACTTT
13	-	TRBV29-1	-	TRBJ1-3	CSVEVRAGNTIYF	TGCAGCGTTGAAGTGCGGGCTGGAAACACCATATATTTT
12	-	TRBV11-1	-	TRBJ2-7	CASSRDFYEQYF	TGTGCCAGCAGCCGGGACTTTTACGAGCAGTACTTC
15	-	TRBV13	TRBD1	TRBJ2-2	CASSLDRGVPGELFF	TGTGCCAGCAGCCTCGACAGGGGGGTCCCCGGGGAGCTGTTTTTT
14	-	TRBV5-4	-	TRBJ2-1	CASSLAGTYNEQFF	TGTGCCAGCAGCTTGGCAGGGACCTACAATGAGCAGTTCTTC
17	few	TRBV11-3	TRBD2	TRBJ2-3	CASSLGIGGGATDTQYF	TGTGCCAGCAGCTTAGGGATTGGCGGGGGGGCGACAGATACGCAGTATTTT
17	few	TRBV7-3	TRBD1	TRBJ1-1	CASSLSRDRGRRAEAFF	TGTGCCAGCAGCTTATCCCGGGACAGGGGGCGCAGGGCTGAAGCTTTCTTT
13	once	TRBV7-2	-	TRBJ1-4	CASSPQGGEKLFF	TGTGCCAGCAGCCCCCAGGGAGGAGAAAAACTGTTTTTT
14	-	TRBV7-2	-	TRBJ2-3	CASSLGGPPDTQYF	TGTGCCAGCAGCTTAGGAGGGCCCCCAGATACGCAGTATTTT
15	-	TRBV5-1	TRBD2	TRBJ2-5	CASRSGLAGGETQYF	TGCGCCAGCCGATCGGGACTAGCGGGGGGGGAGACCCAGTACTTC
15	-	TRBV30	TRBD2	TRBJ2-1	CAWSLRRGGRHEQFF	TGTGCCTGGAGTCTCAGGCGGGGGGGCAGGCATGAGCAGTTCTTC
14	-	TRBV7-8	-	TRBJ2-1	CASSLLYLAYEQFF	TGTGCCAGCAGCCTTCTCTACTTAGCCTATGAGCAGTTCTTC
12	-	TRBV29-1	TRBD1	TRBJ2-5	CSVAGTGRTQYF	TGCAGCGTCGCCGGGACAGGACGGACCCAGTACTTC
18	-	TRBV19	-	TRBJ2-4	CASTQGYRVRSSKNIQYF	TGTGCCAGTACCCAGGGGTACAGGGTGCGTTCGTCCAAAAACATTCAGTACTTC
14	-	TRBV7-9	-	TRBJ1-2	CASSLSGGFEGYTF	TGTGCCAGCAGCTTGAGTGGAGGGTTTGAAGGCTACACCTTC
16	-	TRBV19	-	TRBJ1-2	CASNAQGGVANYGYTF	TGTGCCAGTAACGCACAGGGTGGGGTCGCTAACTATGGCTACACCTTC
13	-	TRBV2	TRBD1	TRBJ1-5	CASLLDRAQPQHF	TGTGCCAGCCTACTAGACAGGGCTCAGCCCCAGCATTTT
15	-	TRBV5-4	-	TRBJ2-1	CASSWRGSGYNEQFF	TGTGCCAGCAGCTGGAGGGGTAGCGGTTACAATGAGCAGTTCTTC
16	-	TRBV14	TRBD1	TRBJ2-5	CASSQGLFRGSETQYF	TGTGCCAGCAGCCAGGGCTTATTCAGGGGGAGCGAGACCCAGTACTTC
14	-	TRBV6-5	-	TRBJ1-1	CASSKQVRDTEAFF	TGTGCCAGCAGTAAACAGGTAAGGGACACTGAAGCTTTCTTT
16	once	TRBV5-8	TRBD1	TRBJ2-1	CASSDRARGSYNEQFF	TGTGCCAGCAGCGACAGGGCCAGGGGCTCCTACAATGAGCAGTTCTTC
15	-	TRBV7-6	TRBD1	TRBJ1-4	CASSLGGTGGGKLFF	TGTGCCAGCAGCTTAGGTGGGACAGGGGGCGGAAAACTGTTTTTT
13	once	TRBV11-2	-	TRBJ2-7	CASSPLTFYEQYF	TGTGCCAGCAGCCCCCTGACATTCTACGAGCAGTACTTC
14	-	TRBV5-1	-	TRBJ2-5	CASSFGQLQETQYF	TGCGCCAGCAGCTTTGGACAGCTCCAAGAGACCCAGTACTTC
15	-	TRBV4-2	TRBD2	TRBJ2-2	CASSPIAGGGGELFF	TGTGCCAGCAGCCCCATAGCGGGGGGGGGCGGGGAGCTGTTTTTT
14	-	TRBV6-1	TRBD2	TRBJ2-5	CASSPLALQETQYF	TGTGCCAGCAGTCCACTAGCGCTCCAAGAGACCCAGTACTTC
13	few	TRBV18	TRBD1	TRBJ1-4	CASSETGREKLFF	TGTGCCAGCTCAGAGACAGGGAGAGAAAAACTGTTTTTT
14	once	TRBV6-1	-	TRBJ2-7	CASSRRGGWNEQYF	TGTGCCAGCAGTCGTCGTGGCGGCTGGAACGAGCAGTACTTC
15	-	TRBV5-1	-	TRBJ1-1	CASSSLQGGDTEAFF	TGCGCCAGCAGCTCACTTCAGGGAGGAGACACTGAAGCTTTCTTT
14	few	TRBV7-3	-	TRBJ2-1	CASSLSGSYNEQFF	TGTGCCAGCAGCTTGAGCGGCTCCTACAATGAGCAGTTCTTC
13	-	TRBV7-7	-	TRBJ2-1	CASSLGSFNEQFF	TGTGCCAGCAGCTTAGGTAGTTTCAATGAGCAGTTCTTC
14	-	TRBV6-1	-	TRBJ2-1	CASSVSFLVNEQFF	TGTGCCAGCAGTGTTTCGTTTCTTGTTAATGAGCAGTTCTTC
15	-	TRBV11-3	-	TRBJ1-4	CASSLSDSEFEKLFF	TGTGCCAGCAGCTTAAGCGACAGCGAATTTGAAAAACTGTTTTTT
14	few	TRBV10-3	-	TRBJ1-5	CASSYSSGNQPQHF	TGTGCCAGCAGTTACTCCTCCGGCAATCAGCCCCAGCATTTT